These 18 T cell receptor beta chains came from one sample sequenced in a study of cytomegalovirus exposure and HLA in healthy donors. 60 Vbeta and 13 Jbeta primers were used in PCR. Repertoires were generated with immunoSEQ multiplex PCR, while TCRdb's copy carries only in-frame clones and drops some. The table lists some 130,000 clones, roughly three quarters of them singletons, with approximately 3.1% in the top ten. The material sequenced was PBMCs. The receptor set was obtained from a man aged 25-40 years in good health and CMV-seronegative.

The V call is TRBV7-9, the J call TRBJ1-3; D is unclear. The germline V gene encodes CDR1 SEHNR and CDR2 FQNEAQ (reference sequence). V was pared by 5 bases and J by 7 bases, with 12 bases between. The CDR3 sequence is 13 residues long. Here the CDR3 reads CASSGVAGNTIYF. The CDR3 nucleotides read TGTGCCAGCAGCGGGGTGGCGGGGAACACCATATATTTT.

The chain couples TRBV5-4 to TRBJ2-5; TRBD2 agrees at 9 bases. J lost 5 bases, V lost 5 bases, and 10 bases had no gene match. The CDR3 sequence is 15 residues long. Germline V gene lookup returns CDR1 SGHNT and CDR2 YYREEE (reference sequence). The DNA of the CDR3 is TGTGCCAGCAGACCCAGGACTAGCGTGGGGGAGACCCAGTACTTC. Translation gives CASRPRTSVGETQYF.

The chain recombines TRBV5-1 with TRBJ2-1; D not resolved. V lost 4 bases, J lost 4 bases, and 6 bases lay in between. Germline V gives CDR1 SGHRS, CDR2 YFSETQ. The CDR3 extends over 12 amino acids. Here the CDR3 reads CASSPDYNEQFF. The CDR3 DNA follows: TGCGCCAGCAGCCCAGATTACAATGAGCAGTTCTTC.

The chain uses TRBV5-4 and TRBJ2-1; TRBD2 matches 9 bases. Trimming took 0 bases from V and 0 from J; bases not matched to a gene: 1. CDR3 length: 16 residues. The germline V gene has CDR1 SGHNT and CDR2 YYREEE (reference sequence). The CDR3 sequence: CASSLGLADSYNEQFF. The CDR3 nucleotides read TGTGCCAGCAGCTTGGGACTAGCGGACTCCTACAATGAGCAGTTCTTC. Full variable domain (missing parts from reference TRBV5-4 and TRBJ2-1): ETGVTQSPTHLIKTRGQQVTLRCSSQSGHNTVSWYQQALGQGPQFIFQYYREEENGRGNFPPRFSGLQFPNYSSELNVNALELDDSALYLCASSLGLADSYNEQFFGPGTRLTVL.

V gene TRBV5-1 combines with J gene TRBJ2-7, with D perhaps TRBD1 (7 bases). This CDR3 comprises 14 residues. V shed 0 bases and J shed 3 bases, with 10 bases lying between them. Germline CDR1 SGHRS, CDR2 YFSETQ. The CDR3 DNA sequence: TGCGCCAGCAGCTTGGCTCAGGGGGGCTACGAGCAGTACTTC. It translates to CASSLAQGGYEQYF.

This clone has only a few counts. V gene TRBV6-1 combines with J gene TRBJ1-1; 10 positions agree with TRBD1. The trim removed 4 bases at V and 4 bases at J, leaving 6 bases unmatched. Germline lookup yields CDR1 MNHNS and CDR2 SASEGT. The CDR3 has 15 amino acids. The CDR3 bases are TGTGCCAGCAGTGGGGGACAGGGGCTTTTCACTGAAGCTTTCTTT. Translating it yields CASSGGQGLFTEAFF.

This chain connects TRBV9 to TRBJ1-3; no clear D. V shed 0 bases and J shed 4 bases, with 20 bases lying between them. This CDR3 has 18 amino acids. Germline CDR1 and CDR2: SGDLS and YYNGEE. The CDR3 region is CASSVAPLGGSGGNTIYF. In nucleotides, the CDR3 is TGTGCCAGCAGCGTAGCCCCGTTGGGTGGCTCGGGAGGAAACACCATATATTTT.

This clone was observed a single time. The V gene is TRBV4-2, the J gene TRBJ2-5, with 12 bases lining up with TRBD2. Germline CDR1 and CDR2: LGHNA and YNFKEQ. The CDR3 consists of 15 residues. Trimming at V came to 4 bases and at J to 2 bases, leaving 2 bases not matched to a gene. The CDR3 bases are TGTGCCAGCAGCCCAGGGACTAGCGGGCAAGAGACCCAGTACTTC. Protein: CASSPGTSGQETQYF.

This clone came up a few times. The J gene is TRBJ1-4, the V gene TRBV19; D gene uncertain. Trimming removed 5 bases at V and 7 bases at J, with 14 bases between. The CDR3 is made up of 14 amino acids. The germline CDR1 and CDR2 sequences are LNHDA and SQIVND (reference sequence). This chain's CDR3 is CASSSNGNSEKLFF. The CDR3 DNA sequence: TGTGCCAGTAGTTCAAACGGGAACTCTGAAAAACTGTTTTTT.

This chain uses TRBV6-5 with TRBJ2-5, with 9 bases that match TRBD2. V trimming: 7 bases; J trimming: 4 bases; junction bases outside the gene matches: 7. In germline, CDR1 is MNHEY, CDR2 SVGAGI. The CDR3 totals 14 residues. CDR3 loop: CASKTPSGTETQYF. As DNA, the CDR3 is TGTGCCAGCAAAACGCCTAGCGGGACAGAGACCCAGTACTTC.

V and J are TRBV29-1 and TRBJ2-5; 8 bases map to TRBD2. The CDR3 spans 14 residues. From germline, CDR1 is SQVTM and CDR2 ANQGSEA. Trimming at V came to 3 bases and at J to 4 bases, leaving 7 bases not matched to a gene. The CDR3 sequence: CSVDTGRAGETQYF. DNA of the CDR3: TGCAGCGTTGATACCGGGAGGGCCGGAGAGACCCAGTACTTC.

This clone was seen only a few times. This CDR3 reads CASSPRGTGGVNEQYF. Here the CDR3 DNA reads TGTGCCAGCTCACCACGGGGGACAGGGGGTGTGAACGAGCAGTACTTC. The gene calls are TRBV18 and TRBJ2-7; TRBD1 aligns across 11 bases. Looked up from germline, CDR1 is KGHSH and CDR2 is LQKENI. The CDR3 totals 16 residues. With 1 base clipped from V and 5 bases from J, the junction kept 7 bases outside the gene matches.

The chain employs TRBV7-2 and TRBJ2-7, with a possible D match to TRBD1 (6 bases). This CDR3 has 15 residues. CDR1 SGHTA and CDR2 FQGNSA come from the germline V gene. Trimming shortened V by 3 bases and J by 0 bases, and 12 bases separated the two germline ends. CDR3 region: CASSLDGQFSYEQYF. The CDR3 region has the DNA TGTGCCAGCAGCTTGGACGGACAGTTCTCCTACGAGCAGTACTTC.

The CDR3 nucleotides are TGCGCCAGCAGCCAAGAAGGGGCGGGATCGGCAGAGACCCAGTACTTC. Its protein is CASSQEGAGSAETQYF. The V call is TRBV4-1, the J call TRBJ2-5; tentatively, D is TRBD2 (6 bases). Germline assignment: CDR1 MGHRA and CDR2 YSYEKL. Trimming removed 0 bases from V and 4 bases from J, with 15 bases in between. The CDR3 runs to 16 residues.

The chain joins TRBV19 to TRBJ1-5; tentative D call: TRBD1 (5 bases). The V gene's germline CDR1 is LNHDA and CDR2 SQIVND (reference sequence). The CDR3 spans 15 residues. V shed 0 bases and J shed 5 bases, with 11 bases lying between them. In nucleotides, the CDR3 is TGTGCCAGTAGTATAGATGGGGCAGCCCATCAGCCCCAGCATTTT. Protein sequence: CASSIDGAAHQPQHF.

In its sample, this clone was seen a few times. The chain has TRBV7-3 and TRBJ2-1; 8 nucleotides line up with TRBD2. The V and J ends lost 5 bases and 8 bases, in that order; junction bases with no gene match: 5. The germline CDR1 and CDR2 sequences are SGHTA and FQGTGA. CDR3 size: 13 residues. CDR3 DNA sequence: TGTGCCAGCAGCCAGACTAGCGACGATGAGCAGTTCTTC. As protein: CASSQTSDDEQFF.

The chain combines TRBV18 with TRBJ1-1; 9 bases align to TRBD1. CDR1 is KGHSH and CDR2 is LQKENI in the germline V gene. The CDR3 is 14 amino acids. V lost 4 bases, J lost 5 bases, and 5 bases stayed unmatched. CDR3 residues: CASSQQGQGTEAFF. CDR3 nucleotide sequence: TGTGCCAGCTCACAACAGGGACAGGGTACTGAAGCTTTCTTT.

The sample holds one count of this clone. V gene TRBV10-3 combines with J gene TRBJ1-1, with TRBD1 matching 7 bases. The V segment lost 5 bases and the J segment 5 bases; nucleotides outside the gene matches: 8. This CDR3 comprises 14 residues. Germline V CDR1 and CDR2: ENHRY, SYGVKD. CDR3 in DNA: TGTGCCATCAGTCAGGAGGGGGCAGGGACTGAAGCTTTCTTT. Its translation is CAISQEGAGTEAFF.